The 4 T cell receptor beta chains in this list originate from one sample, sequenced in a study of identical twins. MiXCR was run by TCRdb on the 5' RACE reads, yielding one entry per CDR3 protein. This table has about 470,000 distinct CDR3 sequences, around 24% appearing once. These data are also associated with another study on T cells expressing NK-cell markers.

The sample taken for sequencing was CD4+ T cells sorted from blood. The source of these receptors is a woman younger than 35 in good health.

In this sample, this clonotype turned up a few times. The chain carries TRBV6-6 and TRBJ1-3, with D unclear. Germline values: CDR1 MNHNY, CDR2 SVGAGI (reference sequence). This CDR3 has 13 amino acids. The ends were cut back, 6 bases at V and 6 bases at J, with 12 bases in the middle. The CDR3 reads CASSPSSSNTIYF. CDR3 in DNA: TGTGCCAGCAGCCCGTCCTCCTCAAACACCATATATTTT.

In its sample, this clonotype was seen a few times. This chain uses TRBV12-3 or TRBV12-4 with TRBJ2-1, with 9 positions matching TRBD2. The CDR3 spans 15 residues. V trimming: 6 bases; J trimming: 3 bases; junction bases outside the gene matches: 6. As DNA, the CDR3 is TGTGCCAGCAGCTTGGGCGGGAGGGGCTACAATGAGCAGTTCTTC. It encodes CASSLGGRGYNEQFF.

The chain combines TRBV29-1 with TRBJ2-1, with D perhaps being TRBD1 or TRBD2 (7 bases each). The CDR3 totals 14 residues. The V gene's germline CDR1 is SQVTM and CDR2 ANQGSEA. The V and J ends lost 8 bases and 2 bases respectively, with 16 bases between them. CDR3 nucleotide sequence: TGCAGCACAGCGGGACAGAGAGCCTACAATGAGCAGTTCTTC. Its protein product is CSTAGQRAYNEQFF.

With respect to this clonotype: A much larger clone sits a single nucleotide away, making a read error possible. The CDR3 loop is CASSKQVVYGQYF. The DNA of the CDR3 is TGTGCCAGCAGTAAACAGGTTGTCTACGGGCAGTACTTC. The chain carries TRBV7-2 and TRBJ2-7, with D tentatively TRBD1 (5 bases). Germline CDR1 and CDR2: SGHTA and FQGNSA. This CDR3 comprises 13 residues. The entire variable domain, with the rest obtained from reference TRBV7-2 and TRBJ2-7, is as follows: GAGVSQSPSNKVTEKGKDVELRCDPISGHTALYWYRQSLGQGLEFLIYFQGNSAPDKSGLPSDRFSAERTGGSVSTLTIQRTQQEDSAVYLCASSKQVVYGQYFGPGTRLTVT.